The 27 T cell receptor beta chains in this list originate from one sample, sequenced in a study of T-cell memory formation after mild COVID-19. TCRdb called the 5' RACE reads again in MiXCR, with one record for every CDR3 protein. Of 100,000 to 130,000 distinct CDR3 sequences in the sample, 13% to 15% were seen once. The sequencing input was PBMCs or a T cell subset sorted from them (not recorded which). The receptors stem from a man between 18 and 35 years old who had mild COVID-19 (a few samples of this study predate the infection). Cell type and time point are not known.

The rearrangement uses TRBV5-4 and TRBJ1-4, with TRBD1 identical over 10 bases. Germline assignment: CDR1 SGHNT and CDR2 YYREEE (reference sequence). Trimming at V came to 4 bases and at J to 5 bases, leaving 5 bases not matched to a gene. CDR3 length equals 15 residues. The CDR3 is CASSMLDRGNEKLFF. In DNA form, the CDR3 reads TGTGCCAGCAGCATGTTGGACAGGGGGAATGAAAAACTGTTTTTT.

A few counts support this clonotype. The rearrangement joins TRBV5-5 to TRBJ2-7, with D hard to call. The ends were cut back, 5 bases at V and 4 bases at J, with 16 bases in the middle. The length of the CDR3 is 14 residues. In germline, CDR1 is SGHKS, CDR2 YYEKEE (reference sequence). The CDR3 protein is CASSPGWGKYEQYF. For the CDR3, the DNA is TGTGCCAGCAGTCCCGGGTGGGGAAAGTACGAGCAGTACTTC.

In this sample, this clonotype turned up a few times. The V call is TRBV6-5, the J call TRBJ2-3; 7 bases match TRBD2. J gave up 3 bases and V 4 bases, and 7 bases lay outside the gene matches. Germline V gene lookup returns CDR1 MNHEY and CDR2 SVGAGI. CDR3 length: 15 amino acids. This CDR3 reads CASSSFGGRTDTQYF. The DNA of the CDR3 is TGTGCCAGCAGTTCCTTCGGGGGGAGAACAGATACGCAGTATTTT.

This clonotype was counted a few times. The chain links TRBV4-1 to TRBJ1-2, with 8 bases aligning to TRBD1. V lost 1 base to trimming and J lost 6 bases; unmatched junction nucleotides: 7. Germline V gives CDR1 MGHRA, CDR2 YSYEKL. This CDR3 region has 15 residues. The CDR3 reads CASSQVGRGQDGYTF. For the CDR3, the DNA is TGCGCCAGCAGCCAAGTGGGCAGGGGGCAAGATGGCTACACCTTC.

The V gene is TRBV25-1, the J gene TRBJ1-1, with unresolved D. V lost 3 bases and J lost 4, with 12 bases in between. The CDR3 has 14 residues. CDR1 is MGHDK and CDR2 is SYGVNS in the germline V gene. In nucleotides, the CDR3 is TGTGCCAGCAGTGACGTTCGGTCGGGCACTGAAGCTTTCTTT. Translating it yields CASSDVRSGTEAFF.

This clonotype was seen only a few times. The rearrangement joins TRBV20-1 to TRBJ2-7; 8 positions agree with TRBD2. J gave up 0 bases and V 3 bases, and 16 bases lay outside the gene matches. Germline CDR1 reads DFQATT; CDR2 reads SNEGSKA (reference sequence). The CDR3 is 18 residues long. The DNA of the CDR3 is TGCAGTGCTAGGGCAGGGGAGCGGGGGTCCCTAAGCTCCTACGAGCAGTACGTC. Its translation is CSARAGERGSLSSYEQYV.

The chain links TRBV19 to TRBJ2-7; 10 bases are shared with TRBD1. Per germline, CDR1 LNHDA and CDR2 SQIVND (reference sequence). The CDR3 sequence is 14 residues long. V gave up 5 bases and J gave up 5 bases; unmatched junction bases: 6. CDR3 in amino acids: CASSPGTGAHEQYF. CDR3 sequence (DNA): TGTGCCAGTAGTCCCGGGACAGGGGCCCACGAGCAGTACTTC. The full variable domain, its missing parts supplied by reference TRBV19 and TRBJ2-7, is DGGITQSPKYLFRKEGQNVTLSCEQNLNHDAMYWYRQDPGQGLRLIYYSQIVNDFQKGDIAEGYSVSREKKESFPLTVTSAQKNPTAFYLCASSPGTGAHEQYFGPGTRLTVT.

This clonotype was detected only a few times. This chain connects TRBV4-3 to TRBJ1-2; D not certain. V was cut by 0 bases and J by 4 bases, with 18 bases left in between. CDR1 and CDR2 (germline): LGHNA, YSLEER. There are 17 residues in the CDR3. CDR3 amino acids: CASSQDKVRWGTYGYTF. DNA for the CDR3: TGCGCCAGCAGCCAAGATAAGGTTCGTTGGGGAACCTATGGCTACACCTTC.

The rearrangement links TRBV7-9 to TRBJ1-2; 7 bases line up with TRBD1. J lost 6 bases, V lost 8 bases, and 18 bases had no gene match. The CDR3 has 16 amino acids. Germline CDR1 SEHNR, CDR2 FQNEAQ (reference sequence). The CDR3 region has the DNA TGTGCCAGCCTAGGCCCAACAGGGGATTTGATGGATGGCTACACCTTC. Its protein product is CASLGPTGDLMDGYTF.

This clonotype was seen repeatedly, ten times or more. The chain uses TRBV5-1 and TRBJ2-2; 7 positions match TRBD2. Germline V gene lookup returns CDR1 SGHRS and CDR2 YFSETQ. The CDR3 spans 18 residues. The ends lost 0 bases at V and 0 bases at J; junction bases unmatched: 8. The CDR3, as DNA: TGCGCCAGCAGCTTGGATCCCGAGCGGGGAACGAACACCGGGGAGCTGTTTTTT. It encodes CASSLDPERGTNTGELFF. Supplemented by reference TRBV5-1 and TRBJ2-2, the full variable domain reads KAGVTQTPRYLIKTRGQQVTLSCSPISGHRSVSWYQQTPGQGLQFLFEYFSETQRNKGNFPGRFSGRQFSNSRSEMNVSTLELGDSALYLCASSLDPERGTNTGELFFGEGSRLTVL.

This rearrangement joins TRBV6-5 to TRBJ2-2, with TRBD1 matching over 7 bases. The CDR3 extends over 16 amino acids. Losses at the gene ends were 0 bases for V and 2 bases for J; bases not matched to a gene: 3. Germline-derived CDR1 and CDR2 are MNHEY and SVGAGI. The CDR3 DNA reads as TGTGCCAGCAGTTACTCTTCAGGGGGAAACACCGGGGAGCTGTTTTTT. Its protein product is CASSYSSGGNTGELFF.

V is TRBV20-1 and J is TRBJ2-5, with TRBD2 matching over 13 bases. V trimming: 4 bases; J trimming: 0 bases; junction bases outside the gene matches: 11. CDR1 and CDR2 (germline): DFQATT, SNEGSKA (reference sequence). The CDR3 is made up of 18 amino acids. CDR3 DNA sequence: TGCAGTGCTACCGAACGACTAGCGGGGGGCTTGTACCAAGAGACCCAGTACTTC. It yields the protein CSATERLAGGLYQETQYF.

The chain joins TRBV12-3 or TRBV12-4 to TRBJ1-5, with TRBD1 matching over 10 bases. After removal of 3 bases from V and 1 base from J, the junction contained 6 bases not matched to a gene. The CDR3 sequence is 17 residues long. The CDR3 loop is CASSFGRDRGSNQPQHF. In DNA, the CDR3 is TGTGCCAGCAGTTTTGGCCGGGACAGGGGAAGCAATCAGCCCCAGCATTTT.

This clonotype came up a few times. The chain couples TRBV9 to TRBJ2-7; the match to TRBD1 covers 10 bases. The V and J ends lost 0 bases and 5 bases, in that order; junction bases with no gene match: 2. From germline, CDR1 is SGDLS and CDR2 YYNGEE. This CDR3 has 14 amino acids. The DNA for the CDR3 is TGTGCCAGCAGCGTAGGTGGGACAGGGGACGAGCAGTACTTC. It is translated as CASSVGGTGDEQYF.

In its sample, this clonotype was seen many times. The chain has TRBV11-2 and TRBJ1-1; weak D call: TRBD1 (6 bases). The germline V gene has CDR1 SGHAT and CDR2 FQNNGV. V was trimmed by 3 bases and J by 3 bases, leaving 11 bases between them. The CDR3 length is 14 residues. CDR3 DNA sequence: TGTGCCAGCAGCTTCGGACAGTACTACACTGAAGCTTTCTTT. It codes for CASSFGQYYTEAFF.

The chain uses TRBV6-5 and TRBJ2-3; a possible D gene is TRBD2 (6 bases). V dropped 8 bases and J dropped 0 bases, with 9 bases sitting between them. Germline V gene lookup returns CDR1 MNHEY and CDR2 SVGAGI. This CDR3 has 13 residues. The CDR3 region has the DNA TGTGCCAGCGGGCGGGGAAGCACAGATACGCAGTATTTT. Translation: CASGRGSTDTQYF.

Ten or more counts support this clonotype. The chain combines TRBV6-5 with TRBJ1-5; TRBD1 is a possible D gene (6 bases). This CDR3 has 15 residues. Germline CDR1 and CDR2: MNHEY and SVGAGI. V lost 5 bases to trimming and J lost 8 bases, with 19 bases between them. The CDR3 nucleotides are TGTGCCAGCAGTGAGGGGACACTCGGATGGGAGCCCCAGCATTTT. The encoded protein is CASSEGTLGWEPQHF.

V usage is TRBV4-3 and J usage is TRBJ1-1, with a tentative D call TRBD1 (5 bases). V gave up 3 bases and J gave up 4 bases, with 21 bases separating them. Germline CDR1 LGHNA, CDR2 YSLEER. The CDR3 spans 17 residues. The CDR3, as DNA: TGCGCCAGCAGCCACCAGACCAGGGATTTGGGAGGCACTGAAGCTTTCTTT. Translation gives CASSHQTRDLGGTEAFF.

The chain has TRBV29-1 and TRBJ2-1, with TRBD2 matching 9 bases. V was pared by 1 base and J by 4 bases, with 8 bases of the junction left unmatched. CDR3 size: 16 residues. The germline V gene has CDR1 SQVTM and CDR2 ANQGSEA. This chain's CDR3 is CSVEGSRGGLYNEQFF. For the CDR3, the DNA is TGCAGCGTTGAAGGTTCGCGGGGGGGCCTTTACAATGAGCAGTTCTTC.

This clonotype has just a few counts. The rearrangement uses TRBV24-1 and TRBJ2-1; perhaps TRBD1 as D (6 bases). CDR1 KGHDR and CDR2 SFDVKD come from the germline V gene. The CDR3 spans 13 residues. V gave up 9 bases and J gave up 2 bases, with 10 bases separating them. CDR3 region: CATRDTAYNEQFF. The CDR3 coding sequence is TGTGCCACCCGGGACACCGCCTACAATGAGCAGTTCTTC.

This clonotype has a handful of counts. The V gene is TRBV6-1, the J gene TRBJ1-5, with D unresolved. V was clipped by 4 bases and J by 2 bases, with 12 bases between them. The CDR3 totals 15 residues. Germline CDR1 and CDR2: MNHNS and SASEGT. CDR3 loop: CASSAHIRGNQPQHF. DNA of the CDR3: TGTGCCAGCAGTGCGCACATAAGGGGCAATCAGCCCCAGCATTTT.

V usage is TRBV5-1 and J usage is TRBJ2-1, with D perhaps TRBD2 (7 bases). The germline V and J ends were trimmed by 0 bases and 5 bases, with 12 bases remaining between them. This CDR3 comprises 15 residues. Germline CDR1 SGHRS, CDR2 YFSETQ. This CDR3 reads CASSLDRGANNEQFF. CDR3 sequence (DNA): TGCGCCAGCAGCTTGGATCGGGGGGCCAACAATGAGCAGTTCTTC.

This clonotype was seen at least ten times. The chain uses TRBV6-5 and TRBJ2-7; either TRBD1 or TRBD2 may supply D (6 bases each). V lost 8 bases to trimming and J lost 5 bases, with 10 bases between them. Germline CDR1 reads MNHEY; CDR2 reads SVGAGI. The CDR3 sequence is 11 residues long. CDR3 sequence reads: CASRGGNEQYF. The CDR3 DNA is TGTGCCAGCCGAGGGGGGAACGAGCAGTACTTC.

The chain carries TRBV27 and TRBJ2-5, with a possible D match to TRBD2 (6 bases). This CDR3 comprises 18 residues. Germline V lookup: CDR1 MNHEY, CDR2 SMNVEV (reference sequence). V was trimmed by 2 bases and J by 1 base, leaving 20 bases between them. The CDR3 here is CASSLGLGTALFQETQYF. In DNA, the CDR3 is TGTGCCAGCAGTTTAGGTCTCGGGACTGCCTTATTCCAAGAGACCCAGTACTTC.

The J gene is TRBJ1-2, the V gene TRBV4-3; a possible D gene is TRBD1 (5 bases). V dropped 1 base and J dropped 4 bases, with 10 bases sitting between them. CDR1 and CDR2 from the germline V gene are LGHNA and YSLEER. The CDR3 runs to 14 residues. CDR3 residues: CASSQVWGSYGYTF. Here the CDR3 DNA reads TGCGCCAGCAGCCAAGTTTGGGGGTCCTATGGCTACACCTTC.

At least ten counts were recorded for this clonotype. The V and J genes are TRBV4-1 and TRBJ1-4; tentative D call: TRBD1 (5 bases). From germline, CDR1 is MGHRA and CDR2 YSYEKL. V was pared by 3 bases and J by 3 bases, with 14 bases between. This CDR3 contains 16 residues. CDR3 bases: TGCGCCAGCAGCCAGCACGAGGGGTTGCCTAATGAAAAACTGTTTTTT. Its protein is CASSQHEGLPNEKLFF.

V gene TRBV5-5 combines with J gene TRBJ1-6; TRBD1 agrees at 7 bases. Germline V CDR1 and CDR2: SGHKS, YYEKEE (reference sequence). Unmatched junction bases numbered 4, after V lost 3 bases and J lost 7 bases. This CDR3 comprises 14 residues. The DNA for the CDR3 is TGTGCCAGCAGCTCCAGGGGGGGGAATTCACCCCTCCACTTT. Its translation: CASSSRGGNSPLHF.